This T cell receptor (beta chain) was sequenced for a study of T cells in pancreatic ductal adenocarcinoma. There are 14 residues in the CDR3. V dropped 0 bases and J dropped 7 bases, with 13 bases sitting between them. Per the germline V gene, CDR1 is SGHRS and CDR2 is YFSETQ. Study observations and caveats: The resected cohort was biased toward the minority with early-stage disease. No significant tumor-blood clonality difference; means were about 0.11 and 0.072. Blood had more productive templates and 6 to 9-fold more unique clonotypes than tumor. Enrichment of CD45RO+ effector over naive T cells in tumors may bias clonality.

In its sample, this clone was seen once. Its antigen is still unknown. Selected pancreatic ductal adenocarcinoma patients had undergone surgery without neoadjuvant therapy. Profiled with immunoSEQ multiplex PCR; TCRdb holds only in-frame clones, not every one. The sample records 85,000 to 120,000 clones, 90% to 95% being singletons. This TCR was sampled from a human donor with pancreatic ductal adenocarcinoma. The genes are TRBV5-1 and TRBJ2-5; the D is unclear. Sequenced sample: PBMCs. DNA of the CDR3: TGCGCCAGCAGCTTGGACGGGTTAGTAGGGACCCAGTACTTC. Protein product: CASSLDGLVGTQYF.